This TCR beta chain was identified during a study of tumor and adjacent non-tumor tissue in lung cancer. The template was RNA from unsorted bulk tissue. CDR3 length: 17 residues. Germline CDR1 reads MGHRA; CDR2 reads YSYEKL. Comments on this clonotype: Germline and junction disagree at one end, which may indicate a read error.

TCRbeta libraries were built with three rounds of nested PCR, modified from ARM-PCR. TCRdb re-derived calls from the multiplex PCR reads in MiXCR, one entry per CDR3 protein. The sample has 60,000 to 85,000 distinct CDR3 sequences, 75% to 90% seen once. This sequence was found in a woman aged 50 to 60 with non-small cell lung cancer. The chain uses TRBV4-1 and TRBJ2-5; possibly TRBD1 for D (5 bases). The specimen was lung tumor tissue. Here the CDR3 DNA reads TGCGCCAGTAGCCAAGATAGGAGTAGTCAGGGCGGAGAGACCCATTACTTC. Translation gives CASSQDRSSQGGETHYF.